This passage covers 23 T cell receptor beta chains from one sample sequenced in a study of T cell repertoires in cytomegalovirus infection. Each CDR3 protein is one row after TCRdb ran MiXCR on the reads. The sample includes 250,000 to 300,000 distinct CDR3 sequences, around 25% of them seen just once. Material: PBMCs. The receptor source for this set is a human donor in good health (CMV status not recorded). Some clones in this sample may be carry-over from other donors' samples.

CDR3 loop: CASSPGTFAGGTEAFF. In DNA, the CDR3 is TGTGCCAGCAGCCCTGGGACGTTCGCGGGTGGCACTGAAGCTTTCTTT. This rearrangement joins TRBV7-9 to TRBJ1-1, with a weak D call TRBD1 (5 bases). V was cut by 5 bases and J by 4 bases, with 20 bases left in between. This CDR3 spans 16 amino acids. Germline V gives CDR1 SEHNR, CDR2 FQNEAQ (reference sequence).

The rearrangement joins TRBV28 to TRBJ2-7; D call uncertain. The V gene lost 2 bases and the J gene lost 6 bases, with 5 bases spanning the gap. CDR3 length equals 11 residues. Per the germline V gene, CDR1 is MDHEN and CDR2 is SYDVKM. The CDR3 DNA reads as TGTGCCAGCAGTTTACGATCCGAGCAGTACTTC. Translating it yields CASSLRSEQYF.

This clonotype came up many times. V is TRBV27 and J is TRBJ2-1; D possibly corresponds to TRBD1 (6 bases). The germline V and J ends were trimmed by 5 bases and 3 bases, with 11 bases remaining between them. The CDR3 loop spans 14 amino acids. CDR1 MNHEY and CDR2 SMNVEV come from the germline V gene (reference sequence). Here the CDR3 DNA reads TGTGCCAGCAGTCAACGGACAGACTACAATGAGCAGTTCTTC. Protein: CASSQRTDYNEQFF.

This clonotype was seen a handful of times. This chain links TRBV28 with TRBJ1-4; unclear D gene. CDR1 MDHEN and CDR2 SYDVKM come from the germline V gene. The V end was cut by 3 bases, the J end by 7 bases, with 12 bases between. The CDR3 extends over 14 amino acids. The CDR3 nucleotides read TGTGCCAGCAGTTTGGTGGGAAGAAGTGAAAAACTGTTTTTT. It yields the protein CASSLVGRSEKLFF.

The chain joins TRBV30 to TRBJ1-1; D is unclear. Trimming cost V 3 bases and J 3 bases, with 14 bases left between them. CDR1 is GTSNPN and CDR2 is SVGIG in the germline V gene (reference sequence). CDR3 length equals 14 residues. CDR3 bases: TGTGCCTGGAGCGAGGGCAGGAAGTACACTGAAGCTTTCTTT. Translation gives CAWSEGRKYTEAFF. The entire variable domain, with the rest obtained from reference TRBV30 and TRBJ1-1, is as follows: SQTIHQWPATLVQPVGSPLSLECTVEGTSNPNLYWYRQAAGRGLQLLFYSVGIGQISSEVPQNLSASRPQDRQFILSSKKLLLSDSGFYLCAWSEGRKYTEAFFGQGTRLTVV.

This clonotype has just a few counts. The chain couples TRBV5-1 to TRBJ1-5; possible D gene TRBD1, 6 bases. The CDR3 is made up of 15 amino acids. The ends were cut back, 6 bases at V and 4 bases at J, with 17 bases in the middle. CDR1 is SGHRS, CDR2 YFSETQ, per germline. For the CDR3, the DNA is TGCGCCAGCACCGGGAGGGGGGCGAGAAATCAGCCCCAGCATTTT. Its translation: CASTGRGARNQPQHF.

This chain connects TRBV10-3 to TRBJ2-2, with a weak D call TRBD1 (5 bases). The V end lost 6 bases, the J end lost 2 bases, and 10 bases lay between the germline ends. Germline CDR1 and CDR2: ENHRY and SYGVKD. The CDR3 loop spans 14 amino acids. DNA for the CDR3: TGTGCCATCAGACAGGCGACAAACACCGGGGAGCTGTTTTTT. Protein product: CAIRQATNTGELFF.

The CDR3 loop reads CASLGQTNTEAFF. In DNA form, the CDR3 reads TGTGCCAGCTTGGGACAGACGAACACTGAAGCTTTCTTT. The V and J genes are TRBV18 and TRBJ1-1; 7 bases align to TRBD1. V shed 7 bases and J 1 base; nucleotides not matched to a gene: 3. Germline V gene lookup returns CDR1 KGHSH and CDR2 LQKENI. The length of the CDR3 is 13 residues.

CDR3 DNA: TGTGCCAGCTCAAGCGACAGGGGAAGATCGAATGAGCAGTTCTTC. Residues: CASSSDRGRSNEQFF. V is TRBV18 and J is TRBJ2-1; 8 bases match TRBD1. The CDR3 sequence is 15 residues long. Germline V lookup: CDR1 KGHSH, CDR2 LQKENI. Losses at the gene ends were 5 bases for V and 7 bases for J; bases not matched to a gene: 10.

This rearrangement joins TRBV6-6 to TRBJ1-1; D may be TRBD1 (6 bases). V was pared by 2 bases and J by 3 bases, with 10 bases between. CDR3 length equals 14 residues. The germline gives CDR1 MNHNY, CDR2 SVGAGI (reference sequence). The CDR3 DNA reads TGTGCCAGCAGTTACAGGGGGATGGACACTGAAGCTTTCTTT. Protein sequence: CASSYRGMDTEAFF.

The chain recombines TRBV28 with TRBJ2-6, with 7 positions matching TRBD1. Germline lookup yields CDR1 MDHEN and CDR2 SYDVKM. The CDR3 length is 16 residues. Trimming at V came to 5 bases and at J to 4 bases, leaving 8 bases not matched to a gene. CDR3 nucleotide sequence: TGTGCCAGCAGTCAGACAGGGCCCCAAGGGGCCAACGTCCTGACTTTC. Protein: CASSQTGPQGANVLTF. The whole variable domain, filled in from reference TRBV28 and TRBJ2-6, reads DVKVTQSSRYLVKRTGEKVFLECVQDMDHENMFWYRQDPGLGLRLIYFSYDVKMKEKGDIPEGYSVSREKKERFSLILESASTNQTSMYLCASSQTGPQGANVLTFGAGSRLTVL.

The chain has TRBV7-2 and TRBJ2-7, with 9 bases identical to TRBD1. Germline trimming cut 5 bases from V and 7 bases from J; bases unmatched to any gene: 12. The CDR3 is 15 amino acids. The V gene's germline CDR1 is SGHTA and CDR2 FQGNSA. CDR3 sequence (DNA): TGTGCCAGCAGCCAAATTGGGACAGGGCTCCTAGAGCAGTACTTC. This gives the protein CASSQIGTGLLEQYF.

With respect to this clonotype: Being one base from a much bigger clone, this may be a read error. V gene TRBV7-2 combines with J gene TRBJ2-3; D perhaps matches TRBD1 (6 bases). The V and J ends lost 3 bases and 15 bases respectively, with 22 bases between them. Germline-derived CDR1 and CDR2 are SGHTA and FQGNSA. This CDR3 contains 14 residues. The CDR3 is CASSFTSGARTPYF. CDR3 in DNA: TGTGCCAGCAGCTTTACCTCAGGGGCTAGAACTCCCTATTTT.

This clonotype was picked up many times. The chain carries TRBV7-3 and TRBJ1-1; D might be TRBD1 (5 bases). Germline values: CDR1 SGHTA, CDR2 FQGTGA. Trimming removed 5 bases at V and 10 bases at J, with 23 bases between. The CDR3 is 15 residues long. The CDR3 DNA reads as TGTGCCAGCAGCCCTAACCCGGGGCTCATGGAGGGAGCTTTCTTT. It translates to CASSPNPGLMEGAFF. The whole variable domain, remainder taken from reference TRBV7-3 and TRBJ1-1, is GAGVSQTPSNKVTEKGKYVELRCDPISGHTALYWYRQSLGQGPEFLIYFQGTGAADDSGLPNDRFFAVRPEGSVSTLKIQRTERGDSAVYLCASSPNPGLMEGAFFGQGTRLTVV.

The V gene is TRBV27, the J gene TRBJ2-1; D unresolved. Germline loops: CDR1 MNHEY, CDR2 SMNVEV (reference sequence). V shed 10 bases and J shed 0 bases, with 13 bases lying between them. This CDR3 contains 14 residues. CDR3 bases: TGTGCCACCCTGCGCTTGAGCTCCTACAATGAGCAGTTCTTC. Protein product: CATLRLSSYNEQFF.

The table lists this clonotype with many counts. This chain connects TRBV7-2 to TRBJ1-3; D uncertain. CDR1 SGHTA and CDR2 FQGNSA come from the germline V gene. CDR3 length: 13 residues. The germline V and J ends were trimmed by 1 base and 1 base, with 2 bases remaining between them. In DNA form, the CDR3 reads TGTGCCAGCAGCTTAGAATCTGGAAACACCATATATTTT. Translating it yields CASSLESGNTIYF.

The sample holds many counts of this clonotype. The chain is built from TRBV11-3 and TRBJ1-1; D is undetermined. Trimming removed 5 bases from V and 5 bases from J, with 21 bases in between. Germline loops: CDR1 SGHNT, CDR2 YENEEA. The CDR3 spans 16 residues. CDR3 loop: CASSQDIRRVGTEAFF. The CDR3 DNA reads as TGTGCCAGCAGCCAAGATATTAGAAGAGTAGGGACTGAAGCTTTCTTT.

This chain uses TRBV12-3 or TRBV12-4 with TRBJ1-4, with 8 bases lining up with TRBD1. The CDR3 runs 14 residues. V lost 4 bases and J lost 8; bases outside the gene matches: 6. The CDR3 spells CASSSTGVREKLFF. The CDR3 DNA is TGTGCCAGCAGTTCGACAGGGGTTCGGGAAAAACTGTTTTTT.

This clonotype was recorded at least ten times. The chain couples TRBV7-2 to TRBJ2-7; D is unresolved. CDR3 length: 14 amino acids. Germline CDR1 reads SGHTA; CDR2 reads FQGNSA. V lost 1 base and J 3 bases, leaving 10 bases between the germline ends. The CDR3 DNA sequence: TGTGCCAGCAGCTTAGTATCGGCAGACTACGAGCAGTACTTC. It translates to CASSLVSADYEQYF.

This clonotype occurred a few times. The chain joins TRBV18 to TRBJ1-1; TRBD1 matches 8 bases. The germline gives CDR1 KGHSH, CDR2 LQKENI. The CDR3 is 13 residues long. The V and J ends lost 5 bases and 5 bases, in that order; junction bases with no gene match: 4. The CDR3 here is CASSTDRGTEAFF. Here the CDR3 DNA reads TGTGCCAGCTCAACTGACAGGGGAACTGAAGCTTTCTTT.

J is TRBJ1-2 and V is TRBV7-3; 7 bases align to TRBD1. V shed 2 bases and J 14 bases; nucleotides not matched to a gene: 11. CDR3 length: 13 amino acids. Per the germline V gene, CDR1 is SGHTA and CDR2 is FQGTGA. The DNA for the CDR3 is TGTGCCAGCAGCTTATCGACAGGGACGGGCGGGACCTTC. It specifies CASSLSTGTGGTF. Supplemented by reference TRBV7-3 and TRBJ1-2, the full variable domain reads GAGVSQTPSNKVTEKGKYVELRCDPISGHTALYWYRQSLGQGPEFLIYFQGTGAADDSGLPNDRFFAVRPEGSVSTLKIQRTERGDSAVYLCASSLSTGTGGTFGSGTRLTVV.

This rearrangement joins TRBV30 to TRBJ2-7, with a possible D match to TRBD2 (6 bases). V was cut by 5 bases and J by 4 bases, with 15 bases left in between. Germline CDR1 is GTSNPN and CDR2 is SVGIG (reference sequence). The CDR3 is 13 amino acids. The CDR3 here is CAWASAGRYEQYF. CDR3 nucleotides: TGTGCCTGGGCTTCGGCGGGGCGATACGAGCAGTACTTC.

This chain links TRBV6-2 or TRBV6-3 with TRBJ1-5; a possible D gene is TRBD1 (6 bases). Trimming removed 0 bases from V and 6 bases from J, with 15 bases in between. Per the germline V gene, CDR1 is MNHEY and CDR2 is SVGEGT. CDR3 length equals 16 residues. Here the CDR3 DNA reads TGTGCCAGCAGTTACTCCGGCGGGGGAGGGGGTCAGCCCCAGCATTTT. Translation gives CASSYSGGGGGQPQHF.